This passage covers 5 T cell receptor beta chains from one sample sequenced in a study of blood T cells in healthy people across ages. PCR was performed a second time for about 7 to 12 cycles using a sample-barcoded 5' primer and a J-beta primer mix. TCRdb redid the calling of the 5' RACE reads with MiXCR, one entry per CDR3 protein. Of 600,000 to 1,000,000 distinct CDR3 sequences listed, around 25% are singletons. This same sample was also taken into another study, of T cells of mothers and their children.

The sample consisted of blood. The origin of the receptors is a boy between 10 and 17 years old in good health.

The chain joins TRBV9 to TRBJ1-1; TRBD1 matches 10 bases. V trimming: 3 bases; J trimming: 4 bases; junction bases outside the gene matches: 18. The germline V gene encodes CDR1 SGDLS and CDR2 YYNGEE. The CDR3 has 19 residues. The CDR3 loop is CASSGSFSRQGAGGTEAFF. CDR3 coding DNA: TGTGCCAGCAGCGGGTCGTTTTCGCGACAGGGGGCTGGTGGCACTGAAGCTTTCTTT. Combining the CDR3 with reference TRBV9 and TRBJ1-1 gives the whole variable domain DSGVTQTPKHLITATGQRVTLRCSPRSGDLSVYWYQQSLDQGLQFLIQYYNGEERAKGNILERFSAQQFPDLHSELNLSSLELGDSALYFCASSGSFSRQGAGGTEAFFGQGTRLTVV.

The sample holds a few counts of this clonotype. This chain uses TRBV6-2 or TRBV6-3 with TRBJ1-6; D uncertain. Germline CDR1 and CDR2: MNHEY and SVGEGT. V lost 2 bases, J lost 8 bases, and 10 bases lay in between. The CDR3 spans 14 residues. This CDR3 is CASSYEPGYSPLHF. CDR3 in DNA: TGTGCCAGCAGTTACGAGCCGGGCTATTCACCCCTCCACTTT.

The chain combines TRBV4-1 with TRBJ2-5; no reliable D call. Matching the DNA end better, TRBJ2-1 makes the J call doubtful. The germline gives CDR1 MGHRA, CDR2 YSYEKL. This CDR3 is 14 amino acids long. The DNA of the CDR3 is TGCGCCAGCAGCCCGTGGACCCTCTGGAATGAGCAGTTCTTC. It is translated as CASSPWTLWNEQFF.

The rearrangement joins TRBV12-3 or TRBV12-4 to TRBJ2-1; 7 bases line up with TRBD2. V lost 4 bases and J lost 3; bases outside the gene matches: 6. The CDR3 is 15 residues long. CDR3 DNA sequence: TGTGCCAGCAGTTCCGGGGGGAGCGGCTACAATGAGCAGTTCTTC. Translating it yields CASSSGGSGYNEQFF.

The chain has TRBV4-3 and TRBJ1-1; D is ambiguous. The CDR3 length is 17 residues. Trimming left V 0 bases short and J 3 bases short, with 17 bases between. Germline V gene sequence: CDR1 LGHNA, CDR2 YSLEER. Here the CDR3 reads CASSQDFLRRMYTEAFF. The CDR3 DNA sequence: TGCGCCAGCAGCCAAGATTTCCTGCGGAGGATGTACACTGAAGCTTTCTTT.